This T cell receptor beta chain was captured in a study of blood T cell repertoires in COVID-19. About the study: T cells, B-cell-depleted T cells, or PBMCs supplied cDNA or gDNA.

Sequenced by immunoSEQ multiplex PCR; TCRdb stores in-frame clones only, minus some. Of 350,000 or so clones in the sample, roughly 90% were seen once. Germline V lookup: CDR1 MGHRA, CDR2 YSYEKL. This CDR3 is built from 15 residues. V was shortened by 1 base and J by 6 bases, with 13 bases between the two germline ends. Across about two dozen US areas, participants ranged in age from about 18 to 90 years. Donors were grouped by their self-reported clinical history. The chain joins TRBV4-1 to TRBJ1-5, with D perhaps matching TRBD1 (5 bases). The clonotype comes from a woman in her 30s who had recovered from COVID-19. The sequencing input was PBMCs or T cells enriched from blood (not recorded which). As DNA, the CDR3 is TGCGCCAGCAGCCAAGGAGGAGGGGTCGGTCAGCCCCAGCATTTT. Translation gives CASSQGGGVGQPQHF.